A single T cell receptor (beta chain) is shown here with its context. The sample belongs to a study of T cell repertoires in cytomegalovirus infection. TCRdb called the reads again in MiXCR, with one record for every CDR3 protein. The sample comprises fewer than 250,000 distinct CDR3 sequences, under 25% of which are singletons, and 18% rests with the top ten. Per germline, CDR1 MDHEN and CDR2 SYDVKM. CDR3 length equals 14 residues. The ends were cut back, 5 bases at V and 1 base at J, with 11 bases in the middle. V and J are TRBV28 and TRBJ1-1; no clear D. The TCR originated in a human donor in good health (CMV status not recorded). Some clones in this sample may be carry-over from other donors' samples. Material for sequencing was CD8+ T cells from PBMCs. The CDR3 spells CASSRARGNTEAFF. The CDR3 DNA is TGTGCCAGCAGTCGCGCGCGGGGGAACACTGAAGCTTTCTTT.